These 26 T cell receptor beta chains came from one sample sequenced in a study of blood T cell repertoires in COVID-19. Using immunoSEQ multiplex PCR, the repertoire was profiled, and TCRdb retains in-frame clones only, with some absent. This table holds around 320,000 clones, 90% found once. Sample: PBMCs or T cells enriched from blood (not recorded which). The origin of the receptors is a woman aged 25 to 39 who had been exposed to COVID-19.

The rearrangement links TRBV29-1 to TRBJ1-5; 11 nucleotides match TRBD1. V was clipped by 4 bases and J by 2 bases; unmatched bases: 4. Per the germline V gene, CDR1 is SQVTM and CDR2 is ANQGSEA. This CDR3 spans 15 amino acids. CDR3: CSVGGDRGGNQPQHF. The CDR3 DNA reads as TGCAGCGTTGGTGGGGACAGGGGGGGCAATCAGCCCCAGCATTTT.

This chain joins TRBV5-1 and TRBJ2-5; possible D gene TRBD2, 5 bases. Trimming left V 1 base short and J 5 bases short, with 6 bases between. The CDR3 contains 12 residues. The germline V gene has CDR1 SGHRS and CDR2 YFSETQ. The DNA for the CDR3 is TGCGCCAGCAGCTTGACGGGGGAGACCCAGTACTTC. Its protein product is CASSLTGETQYF.

This sequence joins TRBV7-9 and TRBJ1-5; TRBD1 matches at 7 bases. Germline values: CDR1 SEHNR, CDR2 FQNEAQ (reference sequence). The CDR3 spans 15 residues. V lost 6 bases and J lost 1; bases outside the gene matches: 6. CDR3 loop: CASSSGGFSNQPQHF. CDR3 DNA: TGTGCCAGCAGTTCAGGGGGTTTCAGCAATCAGCCCCAGCATTTT.

The rearrangement uses TRBV18 and TRBJ1-2; TRBD1 is a possible D gene (5 bases). Trimming left V 1 base short and J 8 bases short, with 11 bases between. The CDR3 totals 13 residues. Germline CDR1 reads KGHSH; CDR2 reads LQKENI. The CDR3, as DNA: TGTGCCAGCTCACCACAAGGGACTAACGGCTACACCTTC. Translated: CASSPQGTNGYTF.

The chain recombines TRBV24-1 with TRBJ1-5, with D hard to call. The V end lost 6 bases, the J end lost 1 base, and 18 bases lay between the germline ends. CDR1 and CDR2 (germline): KGHDR, SFDVKD. The CDR3 loop spans 17 amino acids. The CDR3: CATSHQVPPESNQPQHF. Written as DNA, the CDR3 is TGTGCCACCAGTCATCAGGTGCCACCAGAAAGCAATCAGCCCCAGCATTTT.

The rearrangement uses TRBV5-5 and TRBJ1-5, with TRBD1 matching 9 bases. The CDR3 runs to 16 residues. Germline CDR1 reads SGHKS; CDR2 reads YYEKEE (reference sequence). J was trimmed by 6 bases and V by 3 bases; bases with no gene match: 10. The CDR3 region is CASSSLQGAPGQPQHF. The CDR3 DNA follows: TGTGCCAGCAGCTCGCTACAGGGGGCGCCGGGTCAGCCCCAGCATTTT.

The table lists this clone with a count of one. V is TRBV20-1 and J is TRBJ1-1; D is perhaps TRBD1 (5 bases). The CDR3 spans 11 residues. Germline V gene lookup returns CDR1 DFQATT and CDR2 SNEGSKA (reference sequence). V was shortened by 3 bases and J by 6 bases, with 8 bases between the two germline ends. CDR3: CSASRGAEAFF. CDR3 in DNA: TGCAGTGCTAGCCGGGGGGCTGAAGCTTTCTTT.

This sequence joins TRBV7-9 and TRBJ1-6, with 7 bases lining up with TRBD1. CDR1 and CDR2 from the germline V gene are SEHNR and FQNEAQ (reference sequence). The CDR3 contains 16 residues. V lost 1 base, J lost 5 bases, and 5 bases stayed unmatched. DNA of the CDR3: TGTGCCAGCAGCTTAGGGGTAGGGGGCGATAATTCACCCCTCCACTTT. Its translation is CASSLGVGGDNSPLHF. The full variable domain, rest sourced from reference TRBV7-9 and TRBJ1-6, is DTGVSQNPRHKITKRGQNVTFRCDPISEHNRLYWYRQTLGQGPEFLTYFQNEAQLEKSRLLSDRFSAERPKGSFSTLEIQRTEQGDSAMYLCASSLGVGGDNSPLHFGNGTRLTVT.

This clone was counted once. The identical CDR3 is also encoded by other nucleotide sequences in the sample. CDR3 residues: CASSLREGNQPQHF. The CDR3 bases are TGTGCCAGCAGCTTGAGGGAGGGTAATCAGCCCCAGCATTTT. The chain joins TRBV7-8 to TRBJ1-5; no firm D call. CDR3 length: 14 residues. With 3 bases removed from V and 4 bases from J, the gap between germline ends came to 10 bases. Germline CDR1 is SGHVS and CDR2 is FQNEAQ.

Concerning this clone itself: An end of the junction differs from the germline gene, which may be a read error. The gene calls are TRBV5-1 and TRBJ2-7; TRBD1 aligns across 8 bases. Germline-derived CDR1 and CDR2 are SGHRS and YFSETQ. The CDR3 extends over 14 amino acids. CDR3 residues: CASSPDRGSPTVSF. In DNA form, the CDR3 reads TGCGCCAGCAGCCCTGACAGGGGATCGCCGACGGTCAGCTTC.

The chain carries TRBV9 and TRBJ1-6, with D maybe TRBD1 (6 bases). Trimming cost V 5 bases and J 6 bases, with 15 bases left between them. Germline CDR1 reads SGDLS; CDR2 reads YYNGEE. The CDR3 runs 15 residues. In DNA, the CDR3 is TGTGCCAGCAGAACTGCAGGGGACCCTAATTCACCCCTCCACTTT. Its translation is CASRTAGDPNSPLHF.

This clone was detected only once. The chain uses TRBV5-6 and TRBJ2-5, with TRBD1 as a possible D gene (6 bases). This CDR3 is built from 13 residues. Germline V lookup: CDR1 SGHDT, CDR2 YYEEEE. V was pared by 2 bases and J by 4 bases, with 9 bases between. CDR3 nucleotide sequence: TGTGCCAGCAGCTTCGACAGGCCAGAGACCCAGTACTTC. Protein sequence: CASSFDRPETQYF.

A remark on this clone: The sample has other DNA sequences that encode this CDR3 too. The V and J genes are TRBV19 and TRBJ2-7; maybe TRBD2 (5 bases). The germline V and J ends were trimmed by 1 base and 0 bases, with 7 bases remaining between them. Germline V gene data show CDR1 as LNHDA and CDR2 as SQIVND (reference sequence). CDR3 length: 14 amino acids. Here the CDR3 reads CASSIAGSSYEQYF. The CDR3 nucleotides read TGTGCCAGTAGTATAGCTGGGAGCTCCTACGAGCAGTACTTC.

A single count supports this clone. V usage is TRBV4-1 and J usage is TRBJ2-7; TRBD1 aligns across 9 bases. The germline V gene encodes CDR1 MGHRA and CDR2 YSYEKL. The CDR3 is 15 amino acids. J gave up 5 bases and V 4 bases, and 9 bases lay outside the gene matches. In nucleotides, the CDR3 is TGCGCCAGCAGCCTTCTACAGGGGGCCGGAAACGAGCAGTACTTC. It encodes CASSLLQGAGNEQYF.

V and J are TRBV5-6 and TRBJ2-7, with D maybe TRBD2 (5 bases). This CDR3 contains 14 residues. The germline V gene encodes CDR1 SGHDT and CDR2 YYEEEE. Trimming cost V 0 bases and J 2 bases, with 9 bases left between them. CDR3 loop: CASSLDPEAYEQYF. The CDR3 DNA reads TGTGCCAGCAGCTTGGATCCGGAGGCCTACGAGCAGTACTTC.

J is TRBJ2-3 and V is TRBV2; D is perhaps TRBD1 (5 bases). The germline CDR1 and CDR2 sequences are SNHLY and FYNNEI. V lost 7 bases to trimming and J lost 3 bases, with 14 bases between them. This CDR3 has 14 amino acids. The CDR3 loop is CASNRQGLTDTQYF. The CDR3 region has the DNA TGTGCCAGCAACAGGCAGGGCTTAACAGATACGCAGTATTTT.

V is TRBV10-3 and J is TRBJ1-1, with TRBD1 matching over 7 bases. Germline CDR1 and CDR2: ENHRY and SYGVKD. The trim removed 5 bases at V and 6 bases at J, leaving 12 bases unmatched. The CDR3 runs 15 residues. The chain's CDR3 is CAISKQLGQVAEAFF. The CDR3 DNA reads TGTGCCATCAGTAAACAACTTGGACAGGTCGCTGAAGCTTTCTTT.

V usage is TRBV11-3 and J usage is TRBJ1-6; possible D gene TRBD1, 5 bases. The CDR3 length is 14 residues. The V and J ends lost 4 bases and 8 bases respectively, with 12 bases between them. Germline values: CDR1 SGHNT, CDR2 YENEEA. Here the CDR3 DNA reads TGTGCCAGCAGCTCCCTGGGGGGGGATTCACCCCTCCACTTT. This sequence encodes CASSSLGGDSPLHF.

The rearrangement joins TRBV11-2 to TRBJ2-2; 9 nucleotides align to TRBD2. This CDR3 comprises 16 residues. J gave up 2 bases and V 0 bases, and 1 base lay outside the gene matches. CDR1 is SGHAT and CDR2 is FQNNGV in the germline V gene. Written as DNA, the CDR3 is TGTGCCAGCAGCTTAGAGCGGGGGGGCAACACCGGGGAGCTGTTTTTT. Amino acids: CASSLERGGNTGELFF.

The chain links TRBV10-3 to TRBJ2-1; D perhaps matches TRBD1 (6 bases). The CDR3 runs to 13 residues. CDR1 is ENHRY, CDR2 SYGVKD, per germline. V shed 6 bases and J shed 2 bases, with 8 bases lying between them. CDR3 region: CAISKGAYNEQFF. For the CDR3, the DNA is TGTGCCATCAGCAAGGGGGCCTACAATGAGCAGTTCTTC.

The rearrangement links TRBV6-1 to TRBJ1-4; tentative D call: TRBD1 (5 bases). V dropped 2 bases and J dropped 0 bases, with 13 bases sitting between them. Germline values: CDR1 MNHNS, CDR2 SASEGT. The CDR3 spans 17 residues. The CDR3 DNA sequence: TGTGCCAGCAGTGAATCCACAGGTCCTGCAACTAATGAAAAACTGTTTTTT. This codes for CASSESTGPATNEKLFF.

V gene TRBV4-2 combines with J gene TRBJ1-1; 7 bases fit TRBD1. J was trimmed by 1 base and V by 4 bases; bases with no gene match: 3. Germline V CDR1 and CDR2: LGHNA, YNFKEQ. This CDR3 has 14 amino acids. The CDR3 spells CASSRDRANTEAFF. The CDR3 nucleotides read TGTGCCAGCAGCCGAGACAGGGCGAACACTGAAGCTTTCTTT.

The rearrangement links TRBV5-1 to TRBJ1-6; 7 bases line up with TRBD1. Germline CDR1 and CDR2: SGHRS and YFSETQ. V gave up 0 bases and J gave up 5 bases; unmatched junction bases: 8. The CDR3 contains 17 residues. CDR3 bases: TGCGCCAGCAGCTTGGCGCCCTCAGGGGGAGATAATTCACCCCTCCACTTT. It is translated as CASSLAPSGGDNSPLHF.

Only one count was recorded for this clone. J is TRBJ1-1 and V is TRBV7-6; maybe TRBD1 (5 bases). V shed 8 bases and J shed 1 base, with 14 bases lying between them. The CDR3 has 14 amino acids. Germline V lookup: CDR1 SGHVS, CDR2 FNYEAQ. CDR3 sequence: CASGWGGTNTEAFF. DNA for the CDR3: TGTGCCAGCGGGTGGGGGGGGACGAACACTGAAGCTTTCTTT.

The chain has TRBV4-3 and TRBJ2-7; possible D gene TRBD2, 5 bases. V gave up 0 bases and J gave up 0 bases, with 12 bases separating them. Germline CDR1 and CDR2: LGHNA and YSLEER. The CDR3 length is 16 residues. The CDR3 here is CASSQDGLESSYEQYF. Written as DNA, the CDR3 is TGCGCCAGCAGCCAAGACGGACTGGAAAGCTCCTACGAGCAGTACTTC.

The chain couples TRBV19 to TRBJ1-1; D possibly corresponds to TRBD1 (5 bases). Germline CDR1 reads LNHDA; CDR2 reads SQIVND (reference sequence). The CDR3 is made up of 15 amino acids. The V and J ends lost 5 bases and 4 bases respectively, with 17 bases between them. CDR3 amino acids: CASSAWTTGGTEAFF. The CDR3 coding sequence is TGTGCCAGTAGTGCCTGGACGACGGGGGGCACTGAAGCTTTCTTT.